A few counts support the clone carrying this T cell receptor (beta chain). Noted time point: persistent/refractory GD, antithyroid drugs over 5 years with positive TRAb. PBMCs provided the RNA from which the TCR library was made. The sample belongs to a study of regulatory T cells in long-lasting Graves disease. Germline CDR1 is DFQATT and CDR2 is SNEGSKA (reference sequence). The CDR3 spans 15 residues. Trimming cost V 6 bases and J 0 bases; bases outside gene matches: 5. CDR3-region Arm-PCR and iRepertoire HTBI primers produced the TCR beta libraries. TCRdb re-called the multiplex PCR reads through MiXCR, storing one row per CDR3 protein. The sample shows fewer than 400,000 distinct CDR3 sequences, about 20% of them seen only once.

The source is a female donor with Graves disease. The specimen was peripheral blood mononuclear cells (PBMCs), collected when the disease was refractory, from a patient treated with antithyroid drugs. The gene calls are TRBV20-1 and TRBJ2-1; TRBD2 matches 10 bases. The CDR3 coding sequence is TGCAGTGCAGCTAGCGGGGGACTCTCCTACAATGAGCAGTTCTTC. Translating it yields CSAASGGLSYNEQFF.